The 30 T cell receptor beta chains reported below all come from one sample, sequenced in a study of T-cell memory formation after mild COVID-19. From the 5' RACE reads, TCRdb called clonotypes with MiXCR, one entry per CDR3 protein. The sample contains 100,000 to 140,000 distinct CDR3 sequences, roughly 14% of which appear only once. The sample comprised PBMCs or a T cell subset sorted from them (not recorded which). These receptors all stem from a man aged 18 to 35 who had mild COVID-19 (a few samples of this study predate the infection). Cell type and time point are not known.

This clonotype showed up just a few times. The chain carries TRBV29-1 and TRBJ1-1; D is possibly TRBD1 (6 bases). V was cut by 5 bases and J by 4 bases, with 8 bases left in between. The CDR3 is 11 amino acids. Germline V gene lookup returns CDR1 SQVTM and CDR2 ANQGSEA. CDR3 bases: TGCAGCGTTAAAGGGGGCACTGAAGCTTTCTTT. It translates to CSVKGGTEAFF.

A few counts support this clonotype. V usage is TRBV7-8 and J usage is TRBJ1-1; weak D call: TRBD1 (5 bases). The CDR3 has 16 residues. V was clipped by 5 bases and J by 4 bases, with 20 bases between them. Germline V gives CDR1 SGHVS, CDR2 FQNEAQ. The CDR3 loop reads CASSLRPGRSPTEAFF. Here the CDR3 DNA reads TGTGCCAGCAGCCTCCGACCGGGACGCTCACCCACTGAAGCTTTCTTT.

In regard to this clonotype: An end of the junction does not agree with germline; a read error may underlie this. This sequence joins TRBV5-1 and TRBJ2-2, with D unclear. The germline V gene encodes CDR1 SGHRS and CDR2 YFSETQ. This CDR3 comprises 13 residues. CDR3 sequence (DNA): TGCGCCCGCAGCTTGAGAAGTGCCGGGGAGCTGTTTTTT. Translating it yields CARSLRSAGELFF. Together with reference TRBV5-1 and TRBJ2-2, the CDR3 gives the full variable domain: KAGVTQTPRYLIKTRGQQVTLSCSPISGHRSVSWYQQTPGQGLQFLFEYFSETQRNKGNFPGRFSGRQFSNSRSEMNVSTLELGDSALYLCARSLRSAGELFFGEGSRLTVL.

The sample holds a few counts of this clonotype. The V gene is TRBV12-3 or TRBV12-4, the J gene TRBJ1-4, with D uncertain. This CDR3 spans 14 amino acids. V was shortened by 3 bases and J by 8 bases, with 13 bases between the two germline ends. The chain's CDR3 is CASSFFQDHEKLFF. Written as DNA, the CDR3 is TGTGCCAGCAGTTTTTTCCAAGATCACGAAAAACTGTTTTTT.

This clonotype turned up a few times. The chain links TRBV4-1 to TRBJ1-5; 8 positions match TRBD1. This CDR3 comprises 20 residues. CDR1 MGHRA and CDR2 YSYEKL come from the germline V gene. With V trimmed by 0 bases and J by 4 bases, 17 bases remained unmatched. The DNA for the CDR3 is TGCGCCAGCAGCCAAGAGACGAAGACAGGGGCCCTTGCCATGAATCAGCCCCAGCATTTT. It yields the protein CASSQETKTGALAMNQPQHF.

This clonotype was detected a few times. The chain couples TRBV3-1 to TRBJ2-5; no clear D. The CDR3 spans 17 residues. Trimming pared 1 base from V and 5 bases from J, leaving 20 bases between. Germline V gives CDR1 LGHDT, CDR2 YNNKEL (reference sequence). This CDR3 is CASSQGYGPPGGETQYF. Written as DNA, the CDR3 is TGTGCCAGCAGCCAAGGCTACGGACCGCCGGGTGGGGAGACCCAGTACTTC.

In its sample, this clonotype was seen a few times. CDR3 DNA: TGTGCCAGCAGTCTTCCGGGACAGAGTACCCGAGGTGATCAGCCCCAGCATTTT. Translation: CASSLPGQSTRGDQPQHF. The chain couples TRBV7-2 to TRBJ1-5; 7 bases match TRBD1. Germline V gives CDR1 SGHTA, CDR2 FQGNSA. This CDR3 has 18 residues. V dropped 6 bases and J dropped 5; count of bases not matched to a gene: 19.

This clonotype was seen more than once but under ten times. The chain combines TRBV6-2 or TRBV6-3 with TRBJ2-1; a weak D match, TRBD1 (6 bases). V lost 10 bases and J 8 bases, leaving 21 bases between the germline ends. This CDR3 contains 14 residues. CDR1 and CDR2 from the germline V gene are MNHEY and SVGEGT. The CDR3 spells CATRPVFRGYEQFF. The CDR3 nucleotides read TGTGCCACCCGTCCGGTTTTCAGGGGCTATGAGCAGTTCTTC.

This clonotype was seen many times. The chain has TRBV5-1 and TRBJ2-1; D call uncertain. V shed 2 bases and J shed 7 bases, with 4 bases lying between them. The CDR3 has 11 amino acids. Germline V gene lookup returns CDR1 SGHRS and CDR2 YFSETQ. This chain's CDR3 is CASSFSNEQFF. The CDR3 nucleotides are TGCGCCAGCAGCTTTAGTAATGAGCAGTTCTTC.

The CDR3 nucleotides are TGTGCCACTTCCGGGGAACGGGAGACCCAGTACTTC. Residues: CATSGERETQYF. This chain links TRBV7-9 with TRBJ2-5, with a possible D match to TRBD2 (5 bases). Germline V CDR1 and CDR2: SEHNR, FQNEAQ (reference sequence). V dropped 10 bases and J dropped 5 bases, with 14 bases sitting between them. This CDR3 region has 12 residues.

This clonotype has more than one count but fewer than ten. This chain links TRBV28 with TRBJ2-3; 9 positions agree with TRBD1. V shed 7 bases, J shed 4 bases, and the junction held 9 bases outside the gene matches. The CDR3 contains 15 residues. The germline V gene has CDR1 MDHEN and CDR2 SYDVKM. Written as DNA, the CDR3 is TGTGCCAGCACCCCGGACAGGGGTCGTGCAGATACGCAGTATTTT. It is translated as CASTPDRGRADTQYF.

The chain is built from TRBV2 and TRBJ2-7; D possibly corresponds to TRBD1 (5 bases). Per the germline V gene, CDR1 is SNHLY and CDR2 is FYNNEI. This CDR3 comprises 12 residues. Between the trimmed V and J ends, which lost 8 bases and 5 bases, there was a span of 13 bases. The CDR3 loop reads CASHPAGHEQYF. CDR3 in DNA: TGTGCCAGCCACCCCGCAGGGCACGAGCAGTACTTC.

This clonotype was picked up a small number of times. The V gene is TRBV12-3 or TRBV12-4, the J gene TRBJ2-5, with TRBD2 matching 9 bases. J gave up 7 bases and V 6 bases, and 12 bases lay outside the gene matches. This CDR3 contains 15 residues. In DNA, the CDR3 is TGTGCCAGCAGCCCCGCGGTAGCGGGGGTGGGGACCCAGTACTTC. It codes for CASSPAVAGVGTQYF.

The gene calls are TRBV20-1 and TRBJ2-7, with 7 bases aligning to TRBD2. The CDR3 runs 14 residues. J was trimmed by 3 bases and V by 5 bases; bases with no gene match: 10. CDR1 is DFQATT, CDR2 SNEGSKA, per germline (reference sequence). CDR3 in amino acids: CSALPLADHYEQYF. Here the CDR3 DNA reads TGCAGTGCTCTACCCCTAGCGGATCACTACGAGCAGTACTTC.

There are many counts of this clonotype. V usage is TRBV27 and J usage is TRBJ2-7; maybe TRBD1 (6 bases). V dropped 3 bases and J dropped 2 bases, with 11 bases sitting between them. This CDR3 spans 14 amino acids. Germline lookup yields CDR1 MNHEY and CDR2 SMNVEV (reference sequence). Here the CDR3 DNA reads TGTGCCAGCAGTTTTATCGGACAGCCCTACGAGCAGTACTTC. Translated: CASSFIGQPYEQYF.

This clonotype was observed a handful of times. The J gene is TRBJ1-2, the V gene TRBV6-6; 9 bases align to TRBD1. V shed 0 bases, J shed 6 bases, and the junction held 26 bases outside the gene matches. This CDR3 comprises 22 residues. Looked up from germline, CDR1 is MNHNY and CDR2 is SVGAGI (reference sequence). This CDR3 is CASSYSVGTGWDRDREGDGYTF. The CDR3 region has the DNA TGTGCCAGCAGTTACTCGGTCGGAACGGGATGGGACAGGGACCGGGAAGGGGATGGCTACACCTTC.

This clonotype was observed a few times. The chain recombines TRBV4-3 with TRBJ1-2, with unresolved D. Germline assignment: CDR1 LGHNA and CDR2 YSLEER. V gave up 1 base and J gave up 6 bases, with 6 bases separating them. CDR3 size: 12 residues. CDR3 DNA sequence: TGCGCCAGCAGCCAAGGAAAAGATGGCTACACCTTC. This codes for CASSQGKDGYTF.

This clonotype came up many times. V and J are TRBV28 and TRBJ1-1; D not resolved. The CDR3 has 16 residues. Per the germline V gene, CDR1 is MDHEN and CDR2 is SYDVKM. V lost 8 bases and J lost 0, with 19 bases in between. The CDR3 bases are TGTGCCAGCGTCCCGTGGGCTACGACCATGAACACTGAAGCTTTCTTT. Translating gives CASVPWATTMNTEAFF.

A few counts support this clonotype. This chain uses TRBV7-9 with TRBJ2-7, with TRBD1 as a possible D gene (5 bases). From germline, CDR1 is SEHNR and CDR2 FQNEAQ (reference sequence). Deletions cut 4 bases from V and 3 bases from J, with 13 bases between. CDR3 length: 14 amino acids. CDR3 nucleotide sequence: TGTGCCAGCAGCTCCTCCCGGACATACTACGAGCAGTACTTC. The encoded protein is CASSSSRTYYEQYF.

The chain uses TRBV29-1 and TRBJ1-1; D not resolved. Germline CDR1 and CDR2: SQVTM and ANQGSEA. V shed 4 bases and J shed 0 bases, with 9 bases lying between them. This CDR3 spans 13 amino acids. DNA of the CDR3: TGCAGCGTTGGAGGAGGGTTGAACACTGAAGCTTTCTTT. It yields the protein CSVGGGLNTEAFF.

V and J are TRBV19 and TRBJ1-1; tentative D call: TRBD1 (5 bases). The CDR3 is 13 residues long. Germline values: CDR1 LNHDA, CDR2 SQIVND (reference sequence). Trimming stripped 6 bases from V and 8 bases from J, with 16 bases between. CDR3 protein: CASRSNRDGEAFF. The CDR3 DNA follows: TGTGCCAGTAGGTCAAACCGGGACGGGGAAGCTTTCTTT.

This chain links TRBV2 with TRBJ1-5; D possibly corresponds to TRBD1 (6 bases). Germline CDR1 is SNHLY and CDR2 is FYNNEI. With 6 bases removed from V and 3 bases from J, the gap between germline ends came to 15 bases. The length of the CDR3 is 15 residues. The CDR3 region is CASRGRTGNNQPQHF. For the CDR3, the DNA is TGTGCCAGCAGGGGACGAACAGGGAACAATCAGCCCCAGCATTTT.

This clonotype was counted between two and nine times. The J gene is TRBJ2-7, the V gene TRBV9; TRBD1 might be the D (5 bases). The CDR3 runs to 13 residues. Germline assignment: CDR1 SGDLS and CDR2 YYNGEE. Trimming removed 2 bases from V and 1 base from J, with 7 bases in between. For the CDR3, the DNA is TGTGCCAGCAGCGTTGACAGTTCCTACGAGCAGTACTTC. Translated: CASSVDSSYEQYF. Based on the CDR3 plus reference TRBV9 and TRBJ2-7, the full variable domain is DSGVTQTPKHLITATGQRVTLRCSPRSGDLSVYWYQQSLDQGLQFLIQYYNGEERAKGNILERFSAQQFPDLHSELNLSSLELGDSALYFCASSVDSSYEQYFGPGTRLTVT.

This clonotype has just one count. The chain has TRBV3-1 and TRBJ2-5; no reliable D call. The ends were cut back, 7 bases at V and 0 bases at J, with 15 bases in the middle. Germline V CDR1 and CDR2: LGHDT, YNNKEL (reference sequence). CDR3 length equals 15 residues. Here the CDR3 reads CASMGSRLYQETQYF. CDR3 coding DNA: TGTGCCAGCATGGGGTCCAGGCTGTACCAAGAGACCCAGTACTTC.

The J gene is TRBJ2-7, the V gene TRBV20-1; 7 bases are a match to TRBD1. CDR3 length: 13 amino acids. V dropped 5 bases and J dropped 0; count of bases not matched to a gene: 4. Germline V gene sequence: CDR1 DFQATT, CDR2 SNEGSKA (reference sequence). For the CDR3, the DNA is TGCAGTGCTCAGGGACAGATCTCCTACGAGCAGTACGTC. Amino acid sequence: CSAQGQISYEQYV.

This sequence joins TRBV6-1 and TRBJ2-7; D call uncertain. Germline-derived CDR1 and CDR2 are MNHNS and SASEGT. V shed 6 bases and J shed 3 bases, with 12 bases lying between them. The CDR3 sequence is 13 residues long. The CDR3 DNA is TGTGCCAGCAGGTCAGGCAGTTACTACGAGCAGTACGTC. It specifies CASRSGSYYEQYV.

The chain recombines TRBV28 with TRBJ2-7; D tentatively fits TRBD1 or TRBD2 (5 bases each). The V and J ends lost 5 bases and 2 bases respectively, with 19 bases between them. CDR1 and CDR2 (germline): MDHEN, SYDVKM. This CDR3 contains 16 residues. In DNA form, the CDR3 reads TGTGCCAGCAGTCCTAGGGCAGCTCGGGGCACCTACGAGCAGTACGTC. Protein sequence: CASSPRAARGTYEQYV.

V is TRBV28 and J is TRBJ2-5; D remains unclear. The germline V gene has CDR1 MDHEN and CDR2 SYDVKM. The CDR3 has 14 amino acids. With 3 bases removed from V and 5 bases from J, the gap between germline ends came to 13 bases. The CDR3 sequence is CASSFLTSGETQYF. CDR3 DNA: TGTGCCAGCAGTTTCCTCACCTCCGGGGAGACCCAGTACTTC.

This clonotype was observed at least ten times. The gene calls are TRBV9 and TRBJ1-3; unclear D gene. With 0 bases removed from V and 2 bases from J, the gap between germline ends came to 9 bases. This CDR3 region has 15 residues. The germline CDR1 and CDR2 sequences are SGDLS and YYNGEE. Here the CDR3 reads CASSVEVGAGNTIYF. Here the CDR3 DNA reads TGTGCCAGCAGCGTAGAGGTCGGGGCTGGAAACACCATATATTTT. Together with reference TRBV9 and TRBJ1-3, the CDR3 gives the full variable domain: DSGVTQTPKHLITATGQRVTLRCSPRSGDLSVYWYQQSLDQGLQFLIQYYNGEERAKGNILERFSAQQFPDLHSELNLSSLELGDSALYFCASSVEVGAGNTIYFGEGSWLTVV.

The rearrangement links TRBV7-9 to TRBJ1-5; 9 bases agree with TRBD1. The germline V gene encodes CDR1 SEHNR and CDR2 FQNEAQ (reference sequence). The CDR3 has 16 residues. With 1 base clipped from V and 4 bases from J, the junction kept 5 bases outside the gene matches. The CDR3 nucleotides read TGTGCCAGCAGCTTAGGGGGGACAGGGTCAAATCAGCCCCAGCATTTT. Translating gives CASSLGGTGSNQPQHF.